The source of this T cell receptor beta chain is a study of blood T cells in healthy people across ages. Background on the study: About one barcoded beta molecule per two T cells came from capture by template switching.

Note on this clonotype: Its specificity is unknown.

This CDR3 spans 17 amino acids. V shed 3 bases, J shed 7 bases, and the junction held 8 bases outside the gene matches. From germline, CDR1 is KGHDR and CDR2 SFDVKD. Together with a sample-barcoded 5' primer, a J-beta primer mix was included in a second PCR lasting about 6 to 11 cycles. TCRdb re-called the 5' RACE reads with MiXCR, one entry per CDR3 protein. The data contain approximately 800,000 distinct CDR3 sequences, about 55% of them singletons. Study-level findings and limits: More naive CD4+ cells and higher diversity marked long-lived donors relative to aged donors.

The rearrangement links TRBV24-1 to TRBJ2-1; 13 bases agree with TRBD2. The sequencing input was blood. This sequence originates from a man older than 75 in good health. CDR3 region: CATSDHGLAGAQNEQFF. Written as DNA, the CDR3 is TGTGCCACCAGTGATCACGGACTAGCGGGGGCCCAGAATGAGCAGTTCTTC.